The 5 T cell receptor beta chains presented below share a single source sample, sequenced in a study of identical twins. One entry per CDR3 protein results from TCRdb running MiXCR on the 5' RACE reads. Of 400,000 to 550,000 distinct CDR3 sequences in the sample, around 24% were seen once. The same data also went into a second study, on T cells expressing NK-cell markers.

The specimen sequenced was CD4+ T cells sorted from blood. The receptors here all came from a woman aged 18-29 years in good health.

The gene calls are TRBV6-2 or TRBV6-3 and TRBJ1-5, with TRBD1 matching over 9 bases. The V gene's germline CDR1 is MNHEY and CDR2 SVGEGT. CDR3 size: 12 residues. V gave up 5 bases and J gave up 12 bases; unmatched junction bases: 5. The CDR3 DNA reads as TGTGCCAGCAGTGGCCGGGACAGGGACCAGCATTTT. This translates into CASSGRDRDQHF.

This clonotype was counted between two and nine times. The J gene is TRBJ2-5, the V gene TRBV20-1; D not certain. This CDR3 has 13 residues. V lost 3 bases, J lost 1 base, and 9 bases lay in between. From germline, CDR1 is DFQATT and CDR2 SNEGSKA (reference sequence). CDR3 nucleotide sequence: TGCAGTGCTAGTCACCCGATCCAAGAGACCCAGTACTTC. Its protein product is CSASHPIQETQYF.

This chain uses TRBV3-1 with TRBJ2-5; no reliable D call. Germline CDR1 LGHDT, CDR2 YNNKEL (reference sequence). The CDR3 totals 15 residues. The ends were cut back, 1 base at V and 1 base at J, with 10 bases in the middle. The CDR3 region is CASSQGYRSQETQYF. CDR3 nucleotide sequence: TGTGCCAGCAGCCAAGGTTACCGAAGCCAAGAGACCCAGTACTTC.

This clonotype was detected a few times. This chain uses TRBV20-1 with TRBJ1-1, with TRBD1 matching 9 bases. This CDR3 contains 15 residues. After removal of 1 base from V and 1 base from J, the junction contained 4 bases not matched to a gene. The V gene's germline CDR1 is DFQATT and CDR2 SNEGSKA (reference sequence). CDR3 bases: TGCAGTGCTAGAGCGGACAGGGGTGCGAACACTGAAGCTTTCTTT. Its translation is CSARADRGANTEAFF.

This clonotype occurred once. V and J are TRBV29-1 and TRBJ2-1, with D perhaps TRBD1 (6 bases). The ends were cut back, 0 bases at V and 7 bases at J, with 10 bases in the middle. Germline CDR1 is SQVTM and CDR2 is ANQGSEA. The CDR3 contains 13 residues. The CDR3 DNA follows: TGCAGCGTTGAAGACCCGAGGGGGAATGAGCAGTTCTTC. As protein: CSVEDPRGNEQFF.